The source of this T cell receptor beta chain is a study of T cells in Graves' hyperthyroidism and ophthalmopathy. The patients, who ranged from 18 to 65 in age, presented with newly diagnosed hyperthyroidism lasting under 2 months. Amplification yielded TCR beta CDR3 regions, with RNA transcripts as the source. Researchers ran a first-round RT-PCR on the TCR CDR3 using the HTBI primer set. TCRdb processed the multiplex PCR reads anew with MiXCR; each CDR3 protein has one entry. Of hundreds of thousands of distinct CDR3 sequences listed, around 16% are singletons. This CDR3 comprises 13 residues. Per the germline V gene, CDR1 is LNHNV and CDR2 is YYDKDF (reference sequence). V dropped 0 bases and J dropped 2 bases, with 4 bases sitting between them. This clonotype was counted at least ten times.

Sequenced sample: blood. V and J are TRBV15 and TRBJ1-1; unclear D gene. This TCR was sampled from a woman younger than 35 with Graves' hyperthyroidism. The CDR3 DNA reads as TGTGCCACCAGCAGAGATATCAACACTGAAGCTTTCTTT. Its translation is CATSRDINTEAFF. Looking up the rest from reference TRBV15 and TRBJ1-1 gives the full variable domain: DAMVIQNPRYQVTQFGKPVTLSCSQTLNHNVMYWYQQKSSQAPKLLFHYYDKDFNNEADTPDNFQSRRPNTSFCFLDIRSPGLGDTAMYLCATSRDINTEAFFGQGTRLTVV.